The next 11 T cell receptor beta chains were all read from a single sample in a study of post-analysis software for immune sequencing data. Study-wide results and caveats: Four or five TRBV segments (TRBV5-6, TRBV5-1 and TRBV20-1 among them) occurred more frequently in patients than in controls.

Carried by the TCR beta cDNA libraries were unique molecular identifiers. One entry per CDR3 protein, called by TCRdb with MiXCR from the PCR reads. The data hold 750,000 to 900,000 distinct CDR3 sequences, with around 46% observed a single time. Antigens of these TCRs are unknown. The sample taken for sequencing was blood. These receptors were obtained from a girl aged 10-17 years with multiple sclerosis.

This clonotype was counted a single time. This chain joins TRBV27 and TRBJ2-1; D gene uncertain. The CDR3 sequence is 16 residues long. The V gene lost 5 bases and the J gene lost 2 bases, with 16 bases spanning the gap. Germline assignment: CDR1 MNHEY and CDR2 SMNVEV (reference sequence). The CDR3 coding sequence is TGTGCCAGCAGTCCATCCGGGCCCGCTCCCTACAATGAGCAGTTCTTC. This gives the protein CASSPSGPAPYNEQFF.

The V call is TRBV29-1, the J call TRBJ1-1; unclear D gene. V lost 4 bases to trimming and J lost 1 base, with 13 bases between them. Germline V CDR1 and CDR2: SQVTM, ANQGSEA. The length of the CDR3 is 14 residues. CDR3 in DNA: TGCAGCGTTGTTTTCGGCAGCCGGAACACTGAAGCTTTCTTT. Translating it yields CSVVFGSRNTEAFF.

The V and J genes are TRBV20-1 and TRBJ2-1; no firm D call. V lost 4 bases to trimming and J lost 10 bases, with 20 bases between them. The CDR3 totals 14 residues. Per the germline V gene, CDR1 is DFQATT and CDR2 is SNEGSKA (reference sequence). In DNA form, the CDR3 reads TGCAGTGCTAAAAAAAGTTTTCCCGCCGGGGAGCAGTTCTTC. Protein sequence: CSAKKSFPAGEQFF.

This clonotype was counted between two and nine times. V gene TRBV10-3 combines with J gene TRBJ1-1; TRBD1 might be the D (6 bases). Trimming pared 0 bases from V and 3 bases from J, leaving 23 bases between. The CDR3 totals 19 residues. Germline CDR1 reads ENHRY; CDR2 reads SYGVKD. The CDR3 loop is CAISESTGGRASRDTEAFF. The CDR3 DNA reads TGTGCCATCAGTGAGTCGACCGGGGGGCGAGCTTCGAGGGACACTGAAGCTTTCTTT.

CDR3 region: CASSQASGQGIYEQYF. The CDR3 DNA sequence: TGTGCCAGCAGCCAAGCCTCCGGACAGGGTATATACGAGCAGTACTTC. The chain uses TRBV4-2 and TRBJ2-7; 8 positions agree with TRBD1. The CDR3 is 16 residues long. Germline V gene sequence: CDR1 LGHNA, CDR2 YNFKEQ. V shed 1 base and J 4 bases; nucleotides not matched to a gene: 9.

The chain uses TRBV20-1 and TRBJ2-1, with 11 bases that match TRBD2. There are 14 residues in the CDR3. Germline assignment: CDR1 DFQATT and CDR2 SNEGSKA (reference sequence). J gave up 10 bases and V 3 bases, and 8 bases lay outside the gene matches. In DNA form, the CDR3 reads TGCAGTGCTAGGGGACTAGCGGAGGGCAGGGAGCAGTTCTTC. It codes for CSARGLAEGREQFF.

This clonotype was detected only a few times. The V and J genes are TRBV15 and TRBJ2-7, with a tentative D call TRBD2 (6 bases). CDR3 length: 14 residues. V was clipped by 1 base and J by 1 base, with 8 bases between them. CDR1 is LNHNV and CDR2 is YYDKDF in the germline V gene (reference sequence). The CDR3 coding sequence is TGTGCCACCAGCAGAGGACTAGGATCCTACGAGCAGTACTTC. It codes for CATSRGLGSYEQYF.

The chain is built from TRBV30 and TRBJ1-2; tentative D call: TRBD1 (5 bases). Per germline, CDR1 GTSNPN and CDR2 SVGIG (reference sequence). This CDR3 is built from 13 residues. Deletions cut 3 bases from V and 2 bases from J, with 10 bases between. The CDR3 region has the DNA TGTGCCTGGAGAGGGGCAGGGAACTATGGCTACACCTTC. This sequence encodes CAWRGAGNYGYTF.

This clonotype occurred a few times. The chain couples TRBV6-6 to TRBJ2-3; 7 bases align to TRBD2. The V gene end was trimmed by 0 bases and the J gene end by 0 bases; junction bases not matched to a gene: 3. The CDR3 is 16 amino acids. Germline V CDR1 and CDR2: MNHNY, SVGAGI (reference sequence). CDR3 amino acids: CASSYSSGVSTDTQYF. The CDR3 DNA reads as TGTGCCAGCAGTTACTCGAGCGGGGTTAGCACAGATACGCAGTATTTT.

The CDR3 bases are TGTGCCAGCAGTTTATATTTTGGGGGTCCTTTGAGTCGGACCCCTTCCAATGAGCAGTTCTTC. Residues: CASSLYFGGPLSRTPSNEQFF. The rearrangement links TRBV27 to TRBJ2-1, with D perhaps TRBD1 or TRBD2 (5 bases each). CDR1 MNHEY and CDR2 SMNVEV come from the germline V gene (reference sequence). V lost 1 base and J lost 6, with 31 bases in between. There are 21 residues in the CDR3.

This chain links TRBV20-1 with TRBJ2-5; 10 bases match TRBD2. CDR3 length: 19 residues. The germline V gene encodes CDR1 DFQATT and CDR2 SNEGSKA (reference sequence). The trim removed 1 base at V and 11 bases at J, leaving 25 bases unmatched. Here the CDR3 DNA reads TGCAGTGCTAGAGCGGGGATCGCTAGCGGGAGACCGACCTACAATGAGCAGTACTTC. It translates to CSARAGIASGRPTYNEQYF.